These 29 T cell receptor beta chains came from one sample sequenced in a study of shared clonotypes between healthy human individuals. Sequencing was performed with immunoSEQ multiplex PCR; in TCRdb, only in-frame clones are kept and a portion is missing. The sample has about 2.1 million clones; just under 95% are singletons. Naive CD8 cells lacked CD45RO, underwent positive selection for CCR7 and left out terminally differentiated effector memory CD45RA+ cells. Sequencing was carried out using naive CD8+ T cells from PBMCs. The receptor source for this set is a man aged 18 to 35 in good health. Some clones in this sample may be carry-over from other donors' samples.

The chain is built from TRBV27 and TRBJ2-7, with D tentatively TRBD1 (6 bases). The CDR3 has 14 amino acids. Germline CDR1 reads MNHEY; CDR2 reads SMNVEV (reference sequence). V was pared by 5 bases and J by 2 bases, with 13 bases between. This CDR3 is CASSPRGVAYEQYF. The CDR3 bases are TGTGCCAGCAGTCCCAGGGGAGTCGCCTACGAGCAGTACTTC.

The DNA for the CDR3 is TGTGCCAGCAACCCGACTAGCGTCTCCTACGAGCAGTACTTC. This gives the protein CASNPTSVSYEQYF. V and J are TRBV2 and TRBJ2-7, with TRBD2 matching over 8 bases. This CDR3 is 14 amino acids long. From germline, CDR1 is SNHLY and CDR2 FYNNEI. V lost 7 bases, J lost 0 bases, and 5 bases stayed unmatched.

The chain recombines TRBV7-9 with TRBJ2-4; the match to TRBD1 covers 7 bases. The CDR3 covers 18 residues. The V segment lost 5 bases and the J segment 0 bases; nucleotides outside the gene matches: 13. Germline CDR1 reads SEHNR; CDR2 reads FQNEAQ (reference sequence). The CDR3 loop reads CASSPTGDSTLAKNIQYF. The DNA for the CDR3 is TGTGCCAGCAGCCCTACCGGGGACAGTACCTTAGCCAAAAACATTCAGTACTTC.

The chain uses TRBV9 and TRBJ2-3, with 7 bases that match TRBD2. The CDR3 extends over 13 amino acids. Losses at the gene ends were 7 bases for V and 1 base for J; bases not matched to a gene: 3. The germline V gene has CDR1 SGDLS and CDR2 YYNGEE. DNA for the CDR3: TGTGCCAGCCAACGGGAGGGCACAGATACGCAGTATTTT. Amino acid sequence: CASQREGTDTQYF. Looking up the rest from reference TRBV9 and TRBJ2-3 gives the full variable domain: DSGVTQTPKHLITATGQRVTLRCSPRSGDLSVYWYQQSLDQGLQFLIQYYNGEERAKGNILERFSAQQFPDLHSELNLSSLELGDSALYFCASQREGTDTQYFGPGTRLTVL.

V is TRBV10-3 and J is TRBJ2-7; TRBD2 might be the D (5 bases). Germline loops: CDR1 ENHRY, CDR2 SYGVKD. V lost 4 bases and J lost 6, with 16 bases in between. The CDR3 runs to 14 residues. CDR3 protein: CAISGTGFLVEQYF. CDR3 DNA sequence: TGTGCCATCAGTGGTACGGGATTCCTGGTCGAGCAGTACTTC.

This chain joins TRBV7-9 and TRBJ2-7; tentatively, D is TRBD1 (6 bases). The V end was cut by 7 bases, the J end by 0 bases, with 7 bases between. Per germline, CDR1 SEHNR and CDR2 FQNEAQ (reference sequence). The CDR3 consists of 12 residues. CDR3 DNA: TGTGCCAGCACGGACAGCTCCTACGAGCAGTACTTC. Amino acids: CASTDSSYEQYF. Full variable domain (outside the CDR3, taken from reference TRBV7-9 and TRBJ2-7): DTGVSQNPRHKITKRGQNVTFRCDPISEHNRLYWYRQTLGQGPEFLTYFQNEAQLEKSRLLSDRFSAERPKGSFSTLEIQRTEQGDSAMYLCASTDSSYEQYFGPGTRLTVT.

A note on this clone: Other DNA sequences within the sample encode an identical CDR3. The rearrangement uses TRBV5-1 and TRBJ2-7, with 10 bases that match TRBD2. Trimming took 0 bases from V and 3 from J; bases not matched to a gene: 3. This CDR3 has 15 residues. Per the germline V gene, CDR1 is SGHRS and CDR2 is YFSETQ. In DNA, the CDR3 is TGCGCCAGCAGCTTGGCGGCTAGCGGGAGCTACGAGCAGTACTTC. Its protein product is CASSLAASGSYEQYF. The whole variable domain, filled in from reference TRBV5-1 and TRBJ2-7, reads KAGVTQTPRYLIKTRGQQVTLSCSPISGHRSVSWYQQTPGQGLQFLFEYFSETQRNKGNFPGRFSGRQFSNSRSEMNVSTLELGDSALYLCASSLAASGSYEQYFGPGTRLTVT.

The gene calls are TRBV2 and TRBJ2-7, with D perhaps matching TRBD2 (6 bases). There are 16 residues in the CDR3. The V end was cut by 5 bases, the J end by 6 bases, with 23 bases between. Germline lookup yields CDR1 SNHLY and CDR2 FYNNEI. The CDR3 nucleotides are TGTGCCAGCAGTCCGCGGACTACCCGATTGGGGCGCGAGCAGTACTTC. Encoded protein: CASSPRTTRLGREQYF.

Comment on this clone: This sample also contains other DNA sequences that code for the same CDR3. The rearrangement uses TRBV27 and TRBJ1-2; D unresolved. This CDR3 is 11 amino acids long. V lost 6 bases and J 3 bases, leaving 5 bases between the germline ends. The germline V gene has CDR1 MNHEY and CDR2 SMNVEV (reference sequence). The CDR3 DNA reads TGTGCCAGCAGCGGCCACTATGGCTACACCTTC. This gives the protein CASSGHYGYTF.

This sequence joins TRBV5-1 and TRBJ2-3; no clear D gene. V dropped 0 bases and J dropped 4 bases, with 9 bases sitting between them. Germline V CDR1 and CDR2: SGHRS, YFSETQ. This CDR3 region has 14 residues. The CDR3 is CASSLAGKADTQYF. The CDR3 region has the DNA TGCGCCAGCAGCTTGGCTGGTAAAGCAGATACGCAGTATTTT.

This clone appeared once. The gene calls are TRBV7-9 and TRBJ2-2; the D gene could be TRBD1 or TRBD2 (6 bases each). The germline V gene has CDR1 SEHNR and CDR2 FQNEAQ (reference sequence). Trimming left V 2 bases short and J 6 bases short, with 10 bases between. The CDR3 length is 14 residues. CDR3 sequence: CASSLQGTSGELFF. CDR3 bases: TGTGCCAGCAGCTTACAGGGGACTTCCGGGGAGCTGTTTTTT.

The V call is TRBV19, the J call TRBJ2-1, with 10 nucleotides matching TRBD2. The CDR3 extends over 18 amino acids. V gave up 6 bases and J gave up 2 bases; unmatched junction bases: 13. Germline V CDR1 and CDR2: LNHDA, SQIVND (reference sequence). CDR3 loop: CASRTGASGSETYNEQFF. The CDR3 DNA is TGTGCCAGTAGAACTGGGGCTAGCGGGAGTGAGACCTACAATGAGCAGTTCTTC.

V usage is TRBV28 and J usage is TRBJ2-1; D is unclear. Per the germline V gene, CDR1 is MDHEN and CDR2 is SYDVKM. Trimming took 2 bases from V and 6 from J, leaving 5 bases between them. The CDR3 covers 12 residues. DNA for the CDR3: TGTGCCAGCAGTTTAATTAGCAATGAGCAGTTCTTC. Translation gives CASSLISNEQFF.

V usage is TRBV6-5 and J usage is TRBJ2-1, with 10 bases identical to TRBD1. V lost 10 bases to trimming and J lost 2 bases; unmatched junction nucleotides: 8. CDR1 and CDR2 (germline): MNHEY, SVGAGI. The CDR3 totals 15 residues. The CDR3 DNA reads TGTGCCACATTGGGGACAGGGGTCCCCTACAATGAGCAGTTCTTC. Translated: CATLGTGVPYNEQFF.

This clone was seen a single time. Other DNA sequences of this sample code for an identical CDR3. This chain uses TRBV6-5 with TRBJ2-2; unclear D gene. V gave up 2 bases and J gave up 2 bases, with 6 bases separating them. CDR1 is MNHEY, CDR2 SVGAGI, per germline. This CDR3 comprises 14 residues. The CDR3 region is CASSYRQNTGELFF. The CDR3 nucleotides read TGTGCCAGCAGTTACCGGCAAAACACCGGGGAGCTGTTTTTT.

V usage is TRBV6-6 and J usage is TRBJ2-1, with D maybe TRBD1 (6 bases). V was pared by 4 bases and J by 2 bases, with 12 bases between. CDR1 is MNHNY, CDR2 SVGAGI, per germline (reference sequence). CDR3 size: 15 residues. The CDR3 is CASSSQGSPYNEQFF. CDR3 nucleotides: TGTGCCAGCAGTTCCCAGGGGTCCCCCTACAATGAGCAGTTCTTC.

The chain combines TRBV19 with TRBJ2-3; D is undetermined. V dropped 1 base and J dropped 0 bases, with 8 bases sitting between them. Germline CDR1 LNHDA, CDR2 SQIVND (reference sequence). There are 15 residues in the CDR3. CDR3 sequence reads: CASSIGLTSTDTQYF. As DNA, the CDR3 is TGTGCCAGTAGTATAGGGCTGACTAGCACAGATACGCAGTATTTT.

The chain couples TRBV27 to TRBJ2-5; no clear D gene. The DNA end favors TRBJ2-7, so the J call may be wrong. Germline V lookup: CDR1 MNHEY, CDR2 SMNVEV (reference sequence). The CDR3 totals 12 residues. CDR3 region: CASSLSGDEQYF. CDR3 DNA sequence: TGTGCCAGCAGTTTATCTGGGGACGAGCAGTACTTC.

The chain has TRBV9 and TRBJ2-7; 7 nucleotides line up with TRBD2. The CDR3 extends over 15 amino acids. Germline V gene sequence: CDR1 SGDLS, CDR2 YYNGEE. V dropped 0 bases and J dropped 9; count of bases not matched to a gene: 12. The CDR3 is CASSVGGGRSEWQYF. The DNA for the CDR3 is TGTGCCAGCAGCGTAGGGGGAGGGAGATCTGAGTGGCAGTACTTC.

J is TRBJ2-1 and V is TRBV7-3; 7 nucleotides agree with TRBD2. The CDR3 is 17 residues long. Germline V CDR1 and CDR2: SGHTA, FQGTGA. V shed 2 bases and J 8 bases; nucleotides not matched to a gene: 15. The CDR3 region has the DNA TGTGCCAGCAGCTTAGATGCTAGCGGCCGGGCGAATCATGAGCAGTTCTTC. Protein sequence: CASSLDASGRANHEQFF.

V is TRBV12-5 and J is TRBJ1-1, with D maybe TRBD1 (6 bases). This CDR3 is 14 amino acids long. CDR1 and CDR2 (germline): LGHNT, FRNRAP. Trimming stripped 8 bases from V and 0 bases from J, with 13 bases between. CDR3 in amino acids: CASRGGTMNTEAFF. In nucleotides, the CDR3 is TGTGCTAGTAGAGGGGGGACGATGAACACTGAAGCTTTCTTT.

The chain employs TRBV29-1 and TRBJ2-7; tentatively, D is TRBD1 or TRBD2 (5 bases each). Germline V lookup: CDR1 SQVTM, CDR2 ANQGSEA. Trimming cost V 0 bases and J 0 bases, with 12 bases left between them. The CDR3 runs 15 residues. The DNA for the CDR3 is TGCAGCGTTGAAGATTCCCGAGGGACCTCCTACGAGCAGTACTTC. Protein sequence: CSVEDSRGTSYEQYF.

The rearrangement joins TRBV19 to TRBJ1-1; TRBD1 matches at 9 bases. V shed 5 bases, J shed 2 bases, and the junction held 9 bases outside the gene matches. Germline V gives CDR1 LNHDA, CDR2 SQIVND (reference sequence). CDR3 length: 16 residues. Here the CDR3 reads CASSLRDRVLNTEAFF. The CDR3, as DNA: TGTGCCAGTAGTCTACGGGACAGGGTCCTTAACACTGAAGCTTTCTTT.

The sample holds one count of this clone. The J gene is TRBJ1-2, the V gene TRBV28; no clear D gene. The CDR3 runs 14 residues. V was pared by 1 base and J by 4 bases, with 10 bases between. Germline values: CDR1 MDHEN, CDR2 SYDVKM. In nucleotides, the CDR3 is TGTGCCAGCAGTTTATCGGATACCGGCTATGGCTACACCTTC. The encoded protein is CASSLSDTGYGYTF.

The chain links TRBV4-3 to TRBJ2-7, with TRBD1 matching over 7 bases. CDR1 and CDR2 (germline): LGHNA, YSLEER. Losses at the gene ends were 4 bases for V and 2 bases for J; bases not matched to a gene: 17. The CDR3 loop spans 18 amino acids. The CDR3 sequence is CASSPGTATLSYPYEQYF. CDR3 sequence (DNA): TGCGCCAGCAGCCCTGGGACAGCGACCCTATCATACCCCTACGAGCAGTACTTC.

The CDR3 loop reads CAISESRGVGGWGPQHF. CDR3 sequence (DNA): TGTGCCATCAGTGAGTCGAGGGGTGTAGGGGGCTGGGGGCCCCAGCATTTT. This chain uses TRBV10-3 with TRBJ1-5; TRBD1 aligns across 7 bases. This CDR3 has 17 residues. CDR1 and CDR2 from the germline V gene are ENHRY and SYGVKD. V lost 0 bases and J lost 9; bases outside the gene matches: 14.

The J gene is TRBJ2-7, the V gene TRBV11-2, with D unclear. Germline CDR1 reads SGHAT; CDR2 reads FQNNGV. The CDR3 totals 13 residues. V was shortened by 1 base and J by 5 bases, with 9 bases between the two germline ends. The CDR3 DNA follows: TGTGCCAGCAGCTTAGCCCCCAAGAACGAGCAGTACTTC. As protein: CASSLAPKNEQYF.

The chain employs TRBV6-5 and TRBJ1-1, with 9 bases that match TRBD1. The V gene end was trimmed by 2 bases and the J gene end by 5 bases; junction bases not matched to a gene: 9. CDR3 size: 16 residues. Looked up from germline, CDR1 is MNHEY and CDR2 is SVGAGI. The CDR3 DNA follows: TGTGCCAGCAGTTACGAGGGGGGACAGGGTGGTACTGAAGCTTTCTTT. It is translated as CASSYEGGQGGTEAFF.

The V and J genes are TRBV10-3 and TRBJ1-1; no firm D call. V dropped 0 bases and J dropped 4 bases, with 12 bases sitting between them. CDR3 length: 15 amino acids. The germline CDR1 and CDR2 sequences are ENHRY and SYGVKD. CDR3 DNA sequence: TGTGCCATCAGTGAGTCAACACCCGGGAGCACTGAAGCTTTCTTT. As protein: CAISESTPGSTEAFF.